This is a list of T cell receptor beta chains from one sample in a study of regulatory T cells in long-lasting Graves disease. TCRdb passed the multiplex PCR reads through MiXCR, listing each CDR3 protein once. The sample shows 540,000 or so distinct CDR3 sequences, roughly 13% of them seen only once. This sample also appeared in a second study, on T cells in Graves' hyperthyroidism and ophthalmopathy.

The sample in question was peripheral blood mononuclear cells (PBMCs), obtained at new diagnosis, from a patient treated with antithyroid drugs. These receptors all come from a man aged 25-45 years with Graves disease. Both conserved end residues are trimmed from each CDR3.

V,J,length,CDR3
TRBV4-1,TRBJ2-3,13,ASSHMAGTPDTQY
TRBV5-1,TRBJ2-1,12,ASGVAGRNNEQF
TRBV6-1,TRBJ1-6,12,ASSLGSYNSPLH
TRBV6-5,TRBJ2-7,13,ASSYRGLAAYEQY
TRBV12-5,TRBJ2-1,12,ASGMGAQYNEQF
TRBV6-1,TRBJ1-2,14,ASRETGIGANYGYT
TRBV13,TRBJ2-7,11,ASSPSGRFEQY
TRBV12-5,TRBJ2-1,12,ASGYGTPYNEQF
TRBV30,TRBJ2-7,12,AWSVGLYTYEQY
TRBV2,TRBJ1-1,13,ASPGRGGMNTEAF
TRBV27,TRBJ2-7,10,ASRDVSYEQY
TRBV5-1,TRBJ2-7,13,ASSRGSGRPYEQY
TRBV20-1,TRBJ2-4,11,SSKRRAKNIQY
TRBV20-1,TRBJ2-1,12,SAAPSGRLDEQF
TRBV30,TRBJ2-7,11,AWSPDRGAGVF
TRBV29-1,TRBJ2-3,12,SAGGGAGTDTQY
TRBV12-3/TRBV12-4,TRBJ2-5,12,ASSFGTGVETQY
TRBV18,TRBJ2-1,11,ASSGQSLNEQF
TRBV15,TRBJ2-7,12,ATSSRQGGGEQY
TRBV11-2,TRBJ2-7,13,ASSSSDLSSYEQY
TRBV11-2,TRBJ2-7,16,ASSPHPRSGSLTYEQY
TRBV19,TRBJ1-4,12,ASSLLTEGEKLF
TRBV7-2,TRBJ2-3,12,ASSKGETTDTQY
TRBV20-1,TRBJ2-3,12,SAMDGVFTDTQY
TRBV7-2,TRBJ2-1,13,ASNRLAGLSNEQF
TRBV9,TRBJ1-2,9,ASKGPYGYT
TRBV9,TRBJ2-1,11,ASSVARANEQF
TRBV29-1,TRBJ2-1,12,SVCPAGGPNEQF
TRBV20-1,TRBJ2-1,13,SARYTGGANNEQF
TRBV29-1,TRBJ2-3,12,SVEGGHLVDTQY
TRBV12-3/TRBV12-4,TRBJ2-7,12,ASRPGLAGSEQY
TRBV10-1,TRBJ2-7,13,ASSEAGTGGYEQY
TRBV12-3/TRBV12-4,TRBJ2-3,14,ASSLGDRRGTDTQY
TRBV27,TRBJ1-5,14,ASSSRRQGPGQPQH
TRBV14,TRBJ2-4,15,ASSQDFGGKDKNIQY
TRBV9,TRBJ2-2,15,ASSVEVRLLSTGELF
TRBV5-1,TRBJ1-1,14,ASSGNPGLSNTEAF
TRBV7-8,TRBJ2-5,19,ASSFYICSARFAGEVGTQY
TRBV25-1,TRBJ2-5,11,ASRGTAQETQY
TRBV12-3/TRBV12-4,TRBJ2-4,13,ASSFDRNPKNIQY
TRBV5-1,TRBJ2-7,12,ASTLAGGPNEQY
TRBV3-1,TRBJ2-1,12,ASSPYSGSWEQF
TRBV14,TRBJ2-7,11,ASSQVRAREQY
TRBV6-5,TRBJ2-3,14,ASSYSKVPSTDTQY
TRBV12-3/TRBV12-4,TRBJ2-1,14,ASTWTGWSSYNEQF
TRBV7-2,TRBJ2-3,15,ASSLASRTSGRLTQY